This T cell receptor (beta chain) was recorded in a study of identical twins. TCRdb called the 5' RACE reads again in MiXCR, with one record for every CDR3 protein. The repertoire holds approximately 680,000 distinct CDR3 sequences, with about 7.1% as singletons. In this sample, this clonotype turned up many times. Its antigen remains unknown. Overall study results and limits: Fewer insertions marked abundant cord blood beta clonotypes; young adult naive trended weakly, memory not at all.

Germline lookup yields CDR1 DFQATT and CDR2 SNEGSKA (reference sequence). Trimming removed 5 bases at V and 3 bases at J, with 10 bases between. This CDR3 region has 12 residues. The same data also contributed to another study, on yellow fever vaccine responses in identical twins. That work contributes: Twins' vaccine T cell responses were reported to seem partly convergent and partly personalized.

The sequence derives from a woman aged 18-35 years in good health. Sequencing was done on a sample of PBMCs. J is TRBJ1-2 and V is TRBV20-1; D is ambiguous. The CDR3 here is CSAPLWDYGYTF. In DNA, the CDR3 is TGCAGTGCTCCCCTCTGGGACTATGGCTACACCTTC.